Included here is one TCR beta chain sequence, with context. The source of the sample is a study of long-term antiretroviral therapy in people with HIV. The assay used was immunoSEQ (version v3.0), run at survey level. Repertoires were generated with immunoSEQ multiplex PCR, while TCRdb's copy carries only in-frame clones and drops some. The sample records about 30,000 clones, over 85% being singletons. The germline V gene encodes CDR1 LNHDA and CDR2 SQIVND (reference sequence). V trimming: 5 bases; J trimming: 1 base; junction bases outside the gene matches: 2. The CDR3 is made up of 14 amino acids. The chain is built from TRBV19 and TRBJ2-5, with 9 positions matching TRBD1. This clonotype was sampled from a woman aged 50 to 65 with HIV. The sequencing here drew on unsorted PBMCs, taken about 5.1 years after starting antiretroviral therapy. As DNA, the CDR3 is TGTGCCAGTAGTCGACAGGGGGTCCAAGAGACCCAGTACTTC. It encodes CASSRQGVQETQYF.